These 17 T cell receptor beta chains share one sample of origin, sequenced in a study of blood T cell repertoires in COVID-19. Clones were read by immunoSEQ multiplex PCR, and TCRdb kept only the in-frame ones, dropping some. The table has over 150,000 clones, about 85% seen once. Material: peripheral blood. The receptors here all came from a woman in her sixties with COVID-19, enrolled during active disease.

The chain couples TRBV6-6 to TRBJ1-2; 10 positions agree with TRBD1. Germline lookup yields CDR1 MNHNY and CDR2 SVGAGI (reference sequence). V was pared by 5 bases and J by 4 bases, with 13 bases of the junction left unmatched. The CDR3 runs 17 residues. CDR3 sequence (DNA): TGTGCCAGCAGTCGGGACAGGGGAATTGCGACGGCCTATGGCTACACCTTC. Translating gives CASSRDRGIATAYGYTF.

The chain has TRBV19 and TRBJ2-1, with 7 positions matching TRBD1. CDR1 and CDR2 (germline): LNHDA, SQIVND (reference sequence). The CDR3 is 16 residues long. The trim removed 3 bases at V and 0 bases at J, leaving 5 bases unmatched. CDR3 region: CASSIRGGFSYNEQFF. The CDR3 DNA reads TGTGCCAGTAGTATCCGAGGGGGCTTCTCCTACAATGAGCAGTTCTTC.

The chain combines TRBV28 with TRBJ2-3, with 15 bases aligning to TRBD2. Germline CDR1 reads MDHEN; CDR2 reads SYDVKM. This CDR3 is built from 18 residues. V dropped 7 bases and J dropped 1; count of bases not matched to a gene: 9. CDR3 bases: TGTGCCAGCAAGAACCGGGGACTAGCGGGAGGTCGCACAGATACGCAGTATTTT. It translates to CASKNRGLAGGRTDTQYF. The full variable domain, rest sourced from reference TRBV28 and TRBJ2-3, is DVKVTQSSRYLVKRTGEKVFLECVQDMDHENMFWYRQDPGLGLRLIYFSYDVKMKEKGDIPEGYSVSREKKERFSLILESASTNQTSMYLCASKNRGLAGGRTDTQYFGPGTRLTVL.

This chain uses TRBV12-3 or TRBV12-4 with TRBJ1-1; the D gene is possibly TRBD1 (6 bases). This CDR3 spans 11 amino acids. Between the trimmed V and J ends, which lost 4 bases and 7 bases, there was a span of 7 bases. CDR3 in DNA: TGTGCCAGCAGTTCACAGGGTGAAGCTTTCTTT. Translation: CASSSQGEAFF.

This clone was seen just once. V is TRBV5-1 and J is TRBJ2-1, with TRBD2 identical over 10 bases. Per germline, CDR1 SGHRS and CDR2 YFSETQ. This CDR3 is built from 17 residues. Losses at the gene ends were 0 bases for V and 1 base for J; bases not matched to a gene: 4. CDR3 nucleotides: TGCGCCAGCAGCTTGGAGGCTAGCGGGAGATCCTACAATGAGCAGTTCTTC. It codes for CASSLEASGRSYNEQFF.

The chain recombines TRBV19 with TRBJ1-1, with a weak D call TRBD1 (6 bases). With 7 bases removed from V and 1 base from J, the gap between germline ends came to 16 bases. The CDR3 consists of 15 residues. Germline V gene sequence: CDR1 LNHDA, CDR2 SQIVND (reference sequence). CDR3 sequence (DNA): TGTGCCAGTATTCGGGGGGGGGCTCAGAACACTGAAGCTTTCTTT. Translating gives CASIRGGAQNTEAFF.

The chain recombines TRBV29-1 with TRBJ1-4, with 8 bases aligning to TRBD1. Germline CDR1 SQVTM, CDR2 ANQGSEA. V was clipped by 6 bases and J by 2 bases; unmatched bases: 5. The CDR3 length is 14 residues. The chain's CDR3 is CSVSQGGTNEKLFF. CDR3 in DNA: TGCAGCGTCTCACAGGGGGGGACTAATGAAAAACTGTTTTTT.

This chain uses TRBV19 with TRBJ1-1, with D possibly being TRBD1 (6 bases). Germline V gene sequence: CDR1 LNHDA, CDR2 SQIVND (reference sequence). V lost 7 bases, J lost 5 bases, and 14 bases lay in between. This CDR3 has 13 residues. The chain's CDR3 is CASNVRGKTEAFF. For the CDR3, the DNA is TGTGCCAGTAATGTAAGGGGGAAAACTGAAGCTTTCTTT. Using reference TRBV19 and TRBJ1-1 for the parts outside the CDR3, the full variable domain is DGGITQSPKYLFRKEGQNVTLSCEQNLNHDAMYWYRQDPGQGLRLIYYSQIVNDFQKGDIAEGYSVSREKKESFPLTVTSAQKNPTAFYLCASNVRGKTEAFFGQGTRLTVV.

The rearrangement uses TRBV7-8 and TRBJ1-1; D gene ambiguous. The germline gives CDR1 SGHVS, CDR2 FQNEAQ. This CDR3 comprises 16 residues. The V gene lost 1 base and the J gene lost 1 base, with 13 bases spanning the gap. The CDR3 bases are TGTGCCAGCAGCTTAGATTTCGCAGGTCCGAACACTGAAGCTTTCTTT. This sequence encodes CASSLDFAGPNTEAFF.

This chain links TRBV5-6 with TRBJ2-1, with 7 bases matching TRBD2. V lost 2 bases, J lost 2 bases, and 7 bases stayed unmatched. This CDR3 is built from 16 residues. CDR1 and CDR2 from the germline V gene are SGHDT and YYEEEE. CDR3 sequence (DNA): TGTGCCAGCAGCTTAGCGGGAAAGCCCCCCTACAATGAGCAGTTCTTC. Protein sequence: CASSLAGKPPYNEQFF.

V and J are TRBV6-5 and TRBJ1-1; D gene unclear. The germline V and J ends were trimmed by 10 bases and 3 bases, with 21 bases remaining between them. This CDR3 has 15 residues. Germline V gene lookup returns CDR1 MNHEY and CDR2 SVGAGI. The CDR3 reads CATVPSGGRDTEAFF. As DNA, the CDR3 is TGTGCCACAGTACCATCGGGTGGCAGAGACACTGAAGCTTTCTTT.

The rearrangement joins TRBV2 to TRBJ2-3; a possible D gene is TRBD1 (5 bases). The germline CDR1 and CDR2 sequences are SNHLY and FYNNEI. Trimming took off 6 bases at V and 4 bases at J, with 14 bases between the two ends. CDR3 length equals 14 residues. The CDR3 region has the DNA TGTGCCAGCAGGCTCCAGGGAACCCCAGATACGCAGTATTTT. Protein: CASRLQGTPDTQYF. Variable domain in full (rest from reference TRBV2 and TRBJ2-3): EPEVTQTPSHQVTQMGQEVILRCVPISNHLYFYWYRQILGQKVEFLVSFYNNEISEKSEIFDDQFSVERPDGSNFTLKIRSTKLEDSAMYFCASRLQGTPDTQYFGPGTRLTVL.

In DNA, the CDR3 is TGCAGGGCGGGACAGGGGCAATCTGAAGCTTTCTTT. Translation: CRAGQGQSEAFF. The chain has TRBV29-1 and TRBJ1-1; 10 nucleotides match TRBD1. This CDR3 comprises 12 residues. Germline CDR1 reads SQVTM; CDR2 reads ANQGSEA.

In its sample, this clone was seen once. This chain uses TRBV6-5 with TRBJ2-2; D gene ambiguous. V lost 6 bases to trimming and J lost 0 bases, with 8 bases between them. Germline V gene lookup returns CDR1 MNHEY and CDR2 SVGAGI. The CDR3 sequence is 14 residues long. CDR3 protein: CASRRDANTGELFF. The CDR3 nucleotides are TGTGCCAGCAGACGAGATGCGAACACCGGGGAGCTGTTTTTT.

The J gene is TRBJ1-2, the V gene TRBV19, with 7 nucleotides matching TRBD1. This CDR3 contains 14 residues. Germline CDR1 reads LNHDA; CDR2 reads SQIVND (reference sequence). Trimming at V came to 3 bases and at J to 8 bases, leaving 9 bases not matched to a gene. The CDR3 is CASSIQTGSGGYTF. CDR3 nucleotides: TGTGCCAGTAGTATCCAGACAGGGTCGGGCGGCTACACCTTC.

V is TRBV29-1 and J is TRBJ2-2; 8 bases map to TRBD1. The CDR3 has 14 residues. The germline V gene has CDR1 SQVTM and CDR2 ANQGSEA. V lost 5 bases, J lost 0 bases, and 2 bases stayed unmatched. The CDR3 DNA reads TGCAGCGTTCGACAGGGGACGAACACCGGGGAGCTGTTTTTT. Translating it yields CSVRQGTNTGELFF.

This chain joins TRBV27 and TRBJ2-7; 7 positions match TRBD1. The CDR3 covers 14 residues. Trimming removed 2 bases from V and 3 bases from J; junction bases left unmatched: 4. Germline V gives CDR1 MNHEY, CDR2 SMNVEV (reference sequence). The CDR3 nucleotides are TGTGCCAGCAGTTTACGTACAGGGGACTACGAGCAGTACTTC. This translates into CASSLRTGDYEQYF.